This is a list of T cell receptor beta chains from one sample in a study of Graves' ophthalmopathy and Graves' hyperthyroidism. TCRdb ran MiXCR on the multiplex PCR reads and lists one entry per CDR3 protein. Among more than 1,000,000 distinct CDR3 sequences listed, 35% to 45% were seen once. The sample was peripheral blood or thyroid tissue (not recorded which). The receptors shown here come from an adult man with Graves' hyperthyroidism. The CDR3 runs from the conserved cysteine through the conserved F or W. The order of the fields is clone size, J gene, D gene, V gene, CDR3 protein, CDR3 DNA. A D gene is named only where the DNA matches it firmly. Expanded clones are given a class, and other clones once, few, many or no size at all.

size: .; J: TRBJ2-7; D: .; V: TRBV19; CDR3: CASSQGRPFYEQYF; DNA: TGTGCCAGTTCACAGGGCCGCCCTTTCTACGAGCAGTACTTC
size: .; J: TRBJ2-5; D: TRBD1; V: TRBV7-8; CDR3: CASSSRQGSYEQHF; DNA: TGTGCCAGCAGCTCGCGACAGGGGTCCTACGAGCAGCACTTC
size: many; J: TRBJ1-2; D: .; V: TRBV6-1; CDR3: CASSEHSGERLGGYTF; DNA: TGTGCCAGCAGTGAACATTCAGGGGAAAGACTTGGTGGCTACACCTTC
size: .; J: TRBJ1-1; D: .; V: TRBV7-9; CDR3: CASSLADGPEAFF; DNA: TGTGCCAGCAGCTTAGCGGACGGGCCTGAAGCTTTCTTT
size: many; J: TRBJ2-7; D: .; V: TRBV20-1; CDR3: CSAVRTVYEQYF; DNA: TGCAGTGCGGTCCGGACAGTCTACGAGCAGTACTTC
size: many; J: TRBJ1-5; D: TRBD1; V: TRBV28; CDR3: CASSSLTGGNQPQHF; DNA: TGTGCCAGCAGTTCCCTTACAGGGGGCAATCAGCCCCAGCATTTT
size: .; J: TRBJ2-5; D: TRBD1; V: TRBV15; CDR3: CATSGQGGEETQYF; DNA: TGTGCCACCAGCGGACAGGGGGGGGAAGAGACCCAGTACTTC
size: many; J: TRBJ2-7; D: .; V: TRBV20-1; CDR3: CSARDLAGLRKTTYEQYF; DNA: TGCAGTGCTAGAGATCTTGCGGGTCTCCGAAAAACCACCTACGAGCAGTACTTC
size: few; J: TRBJ1-2; D: .; V: TRBV6-2/TRBV6-3; CDR3: CASTYAGTNYGYTF; DNA: TGTGCCAGCACCTACGCAGGGACTAACTATGGCTACACCTTC
size: .; J: TRBJ2-7; D: TRBD2; V: TRBV29-1; CDR3: CSGGLAGYEQYF; DNA: TGCAGCGGCGGACTAGCAGGGTACGAGCAGTACTTC
size: many; J: TRBJ2-2; D: .; V: TRBV10-3; CDR3: CAISETSRPPGELFF; DNA: TGTGCCATCAGTGAGACGTCCAGACCCCCCGGGGAGCTGTTTTTT
size: few; J: TRBJ2-7; D: .; V: TRBV6-2/TRBV6-3; CDR3: CASSYVGSGEQYF; DNA: TGTGCCAGCAGTTACGTTGGGTCCGGAGAGCAGTACTTC
size: many; J: TRBJ2-5; D: .; V: TRBV24-1; CDR3: CATSIDRDQETQYF; DNA: TGTGCCACCAGCATCGACCGGGACCAAGAGACCCAGTACTTC
size: .; J: TRBJ1-1; D: TRBD1; V: TRBV10-3; CDR3: CAISETGTGVMNTEAFF; DNA: TGTGCCATCAGTGAAACCGGGACAGGGGTCATGAACACTGAAGCTTTCTTT
size: many; J: TRBJ2-7; D: .; V: TRBV6-6; CDR3: CASNARSYEQYF; DNA: TGTGCCAGCAACGCACGGTCCTACGAGCAGTACTTC
size: .; J: TRBJ2-3; D: TRBD2; V: TRBV15; CDR3: CATSRGTSGRTDTQYF; DNA: TGTGCCACCAGCAGAGGGACTAGCGGCCGTACAGATACGCAGTATTTT
size: .; J: TRBJ1-2; D: .; V: TRBV7-9; CDR3: CASSLISAERYGYTF; DNA: TGTGCCAGCAGCTTAATATCGGCGGAACGTTATGGCTACACCTTC
size: few; J: TRBJ2-2; D: .; V: TRBV7-2; CDR3: CASSPWGAAIGELFF; DNA: TGTGCCAGCAGCCCTTGGGGGGCCGCGATCGGGGAGCTGTTTTTT
size: many; J: TRBJ2-5; D: .; V: TRBV7-2; CDR3: CASSLGDMVETQYF; DNA: TGTGCCAGCAGCTTAGGGGACATGGTGGAGACCCAGTACTTC
size: many; J: TRBJ1-2; D: .; V: TRBV5-6; CDR3: CASSTADGVGGYTF; DNA: TGTGCCAGCAGCACCGCGGACGGCGTCGGGGGCTACACCTTC
size: many; J: TRBJ1-5; D: .; V: TRBV19; CDR3: CASTPLAHGSNQPQHF; DNA: TGTGCCAGCACCCCCCTAGCCCACGGTAGCAATCAGCCCCAGCATTTT
size: .; J: TRBJ2-7; D: TRBD2; V: TRBV10-2; CDR3: CASSSGGGTDEQYF; DNA: TGTGCCAGCAGTTCCGGGGGGGGTACCGACGAGCAGTACTTC
size: .; J: TRBJ2-2; D: TRBD1; V: TRBV2; CDR3: CASSDGQGAIGELFF; DNA: TGTGCCAGCAGTGACGGACAGGGGGCGATCGGGGAGCTGTTTTTT
size: many; J: TRBJ1-4; D: .; V: TRBV29-1; CDR3: CSAHLSEKLFF; DNA: TGCAGCGCTCACCTAAGTGAAAAACTGTTTTTT
size: few; J: TRBJ2-2; D: .; V: TRBV5-5; CDR3: CASSTRQGVTSNTGELFF; DNA: TGTGCCAGCAGTACGCGGCAGGGCGTAACGAGTAACACCGGGGAGCTGTTTTTT
size: many; J: TRBJ2-6; D: .; V: TRBV9; CDR3: CASRGQAGISGANVLTF; DNA: TGTGCCAGCCGCGGGCAGGCCGGAATCTCTGGGGCCAACGTCCTGACTTTC
size: .; J: TRBJ2-5; D: .; V: TRBV10-3; CDR3: CAISEGRGEETQYF; DNA: TGTGCTATCAGTGAAGGCAGGGGTGAAGAGACCCAGTACTTC
size: many; J: TRBJ1-5; D: TRBD1; V: TRBV7-2; CDR3: CASSLEEGASQPQHF; DNA: TGTGCCAGCAGCTTAGAAGAGGGGGCGAGTCAGCCCCAGCATTTT
size: few; J: TRBJ2-7; D: TRBD2; V: TRBV20-1; CDR3: CSTQLASGKYEQYF; DNA: TGCAGTACTCAATTGGCTAGCGGGAAATACGAGCAGTACTTC
size: .; J: TRBJ2-7; D: TRBD1; V: TRBV7-8; CDR3: CASSPHGTGGAYEQYF; DNA: TGTGCCAGCAGCCCACACGGGACAGGGGGAGCGTACGAGCAGTACTTC
size: few; J: TRBJ2-7; D: TRBD2; V: TRBV7-3; CDR3: CASSLTSGINGQYF; DNA: TGTGCCAGCAGTTTGACGAGCGGGATTAACGGGCAGTACTTC
size: few; J: TRBJ2-2; D: TRBD1; V: TRBV19; CDR3: CASRFGPDRGGKTGELFF; DNA: TGTGCCAGTAGGTTCGGTCCCGACAGGGGGGGAAAAACCGGGGAGCTGTTTTTT
size: .; J: TRBJ2-7; D: TRBD2; V: TRBV20-1; CDR3: CSARAWTSALYEQYF; DNA: TGCAGTGCTAGAGCTTGGACTAGCGCACTCTACGAGCAGTACTTC
size: .; J: TRBJ2-7; D: .; V: TRBV20-1; CDR3: CSARVEQYF; DNA: TGCAGTGCTAGAGTTGAGCAGTACTTC
size: .; J: TRBJ2-2; D: .; V: TRBV9; CDR3: CASSVGAGPRELFF; DNA: TGTGCCAGCAGCGTAGGGGCAGGCCCGAGGGAGCTGTTTTTT
size: few; J: TRBJ2-7; D: TRBD1; V: TRBV29-1; CDR3: CSGTGQESHEQYF; DNA: TGCAGCGGTACGGGACAGGAGTCCCACGAGCAGTACTTC
size: many; J: TRBJ1-1; D: .; V: TRBV14; CDR3: CASSQDPHPNTEAFF; DNA: TGTGCCAGCAGCCAAGACCCCCATCCGAACACTGAAGCTTTCTTT
size: .; J: TRBJ1-1; D: .; V: TRBV27; CDR3: CASSPLTGTSTEAFF; DNA: TGTGCCAGCAGTCCACTAACAGGGACCTCCACTGAAGCTTTCTTT
size: many; J: TRBJ2-7; D: TRBD1; V: TRBV7-9; CDR3: CASSRQGPYEQYF; DNA: TGTGCCAGCAGCCGACAGGGACCCTACGAGCAGTACTTC
size: few; J: TRBJ1-1; D: .; V: TRBV12-3/TRBV12-4; CDR3: CASRPTTGNTEAFF; DNA: TGTGCCAGCAGACCCACTACAGGGAACACTGAAGCTTTCTTT
size: .; J: TRBJ2-5; D: TRBD2; V: TRBV10-2; CDR3: CASRKRGTAETQYF; DNA: TGCGCCAGCAGAAAGCGGGGCACCGCTGAGACCCAGTACTTC
size: .; J: TRBJ2-5; D: TRBD1; V: TRBV2; CDR3: CASSIGTGGRETQYF; DNA: TGTGCCAGCAGCATTGGGACAGGGGGCAGAGAGACCCAGTACTTC
size: .; J: TRBJ1-6; D: .; V: TRBV6-6; CDR3: CASRTDSSYNSPLHF; DNA: TGTGCCAGCAGGACGGACAGCTCCTATAATTCACCCCTCCACTTT
size: .; J: TRBJ1-5; D: .; V: TRBV7-9; CDR3: CASSLEHRQPQHF; DNA: TGTGCCAGCAGCCTGGAACATCGTCAGCCCCAGCATTTT
size: many; J: TRBJ1-4; D: TRBD1; V: TRBV14; CDR3: CASSVQGRREKLFF; DNA: TGTGCCAGCAGCGTACAGGGGCGCCGAGAAAAACTGTTTTTT
size: few; J: TRBJ2-7; D: .; V: TRBV5-1; CDR3: CASSPSKVGYYEQYF; DNA: TGCGCCAGCAGCCCCTCGAAAGTGGGGTACTACGAGCAGTACTTC
size: .; J: TRBJ2-7; D: TRBD2; V: TRBV10-3; CDR3: CAITTGLASSEQYF; DNA: TGTGCCATCACAACGGGACTAGCGTCCTCCGAGCAGTACTTC
size: once; J: TRBJ1-5; D: TRBD1; V: TRBV20-1; CDR3: CSARTDRDYAAQHF; DNA: TGCAGTGCCAGGACGGACAGGGACTACGCAGCCCAGCATTTT
size: .; J: TRBJ1-4; D: .; V: TRBV7-2; CDR3: CASSLLGVYFEDEKLFF; DNA: TGTGCCAGCAGCTTACTGGGGGTTTATTTTGAAGATGAAAAACTGTTTTTT
size: .; J: TRBJ1-1; D: TRBD1; V: TRBV6-5; CDR3: CASRAGTGSHEAFF; DNA: TGTGCCAGCAGGGCCGGGACAGGATCCCATGAAGCTTTCTTT
size: many; J: TRBJ2-7; D: TRBD2; V: TRBV20-1; CDR3: CSAPRTSGSYEQYF; DNA: TGCAGTGCTCCGCGCACTAGCGGGTCCTACGAGCAGTACTTC
size: .; J: TRBJ1-5; D: .; V: TRBV30; CDR3: CAWGPGGNQPQHF; DNA: TGTGCCTGGGGTCCCGGTGGCAATCAGCCCCAGCATTTT
size: .; J: TRBJ1-2; D: .; V: TRBV2; CDR3: CASSEIRARGYTF; DNA: TGTGCCAGCAGTGAAATAAGGGCACGGGGCTACACCTTC
size: .; J: TRBJ2-7; D: .; V: TRBV6-5; CDR3: CASSYTDGPLEQYF; DNA: TGTGCCAGCAGTTACACAGACGGACCCTTGGAGCAGTACTTC
size: .; J: TRBJ2-7; D: .; V: TRBV12-3/TRBV12-4; CDR3: CASSLRRTAAYEQYF; DNA: TGTGCCAGCAGCCTACGACGGACAGCGGCCTACGAGCAGTACTTC
size: .; J: TRBJ2-2; D: .; V: TRBV4-3; CDR3: CASSQRSWKGGITGELFF; DNA: TGCGCCAGCAGCCAACGGTCCTGGAAGGGCGGGATCACCGGGGAGCTGTTTTTT
size: many; J: TRBJ2-7; D: .; V: TRBV7-2; CDR3: CASSFGGNSYEQYF; DNA: TGTGCCAGCAGCTTCGGCGGCAACTCCTACGAGCAGTACTTC
size: few; J: TRBJ1-6; D: .; V: TRBV25-1; CDR3: CASSVQGPYNSPLHF; DNA: TGTGCCAGCAGTGTACAGGGACCCTATAATTCACCCCTCCACTTT
size: .; J: TRBJ1-5; D: .; V: TRBV25-1; CDR3: CASSGPGFNQPQHF; DNA: TGTGCCAGCAGTGGGCCAGGGTTCAATCAGCCCCAGCATTTT
size: .; J: TRBJ2-7; D: .; V: TRBV15; CDR3: CATSSLDGQGVHEQYF; DNA: TGTGCCACCAGCAGCTTGGACGGGCAGGGTGTCCACGAGCAGTACTTC